This T cell receptor (beta chain) was recorded in a study of PD-1 blockade in classical Hodgkin lymphoma. Findings of the study overall: Newly diagnosed patients were said to have less baseline TCR diversity than healthy donors did. CD4+ TCR diversity, unlike CD8+, climbed significantly by C4D1.

Each of the patients experienced relapse following autologous stem cell transplantation, and their brentuximab vedotin exposure differed. The CDR3 extends over 11 amino acids. Germline lookup yields CDR1 MNHNS and CDR2 SASEGT. Trimming stripped 4 bases from V and 1 base from J, with 1 base between. Sequencing was performed with immunoSEQ multiplex PCR; in TCRdb, only in-frame clones are kept and a portion is missing. Among some 14,000 clones, roughly 86% were seen once, and the ten largest hold under 45%. About this clone: As yet, its antigen is unknown.

Sample: peripheral blood mononuclear cells (PBMCs), taken at baseline. The source of this sequence is a human donor with classical Hodgkin lymphoma. The chain has TRBV6-1 and TRBJ2-5; D uncertain. CDR3 residues: CASSGQETQYF. CDR3 sequence (DNA): TGTGCCAGCAGTGGCCAAGAGACCCAGTACTTC.